Each of the 27 T cell receptor beta chains below was sequenced from the same sample in a study of lymphopenia after photon versus proton radiotherapy. Only in-frame clones appear in the TCRdb table, and some are missing; sequencing was by immunoSEQ multiplex PCR. Altogether about 160,000 clones are present, 70% to 90% being singletons, with the ten largest covering approximately 4.7%. The sequencing here drew on peripheral blood, taken from a patient treated with photon-based radiotherapy. Receptors originate from a man aged 45 to 65 with gastric cancer.

The chain employs TRBV6-5 and TRBJ2-2, with TRBD1 as a possible D gene (5 bases). Trimming stripped 5 bases from V and 1 base from J, with 11 bases between. Germline V lookup: CDR1 MNHEY, CDR2 SVGAGI. The CDR3 has 15 residues. CDR3 residues: CASSPRGQNTGELFF. The CDR3 coding sequence is TGTGCCAGCAGTCCCCGAGGACAGAACACCGGGGAGCTGTTTTTT.

The rearrangement uses TRBV4-2 and TRBJ2-7; D is uncertain. This CDR3 is built from 15 residues. Trimming removed 0 bases at V and 0 bases at J, with 9 bases between. CDR1 is LGHNA, CDR2 YNFKEQ, per germline. CDR3 region: CASSQEWNLSYEQYF. Here the CDR3 DNA reads TGTGCCAGCAGCCAAGAATGGAACCTCTCCTACGAGCAGTACTTC.

V usage is TRBV5-6 and J usage is TRBJ2-1; D is possibly TRBD2 (5 bases). Germline lookup yields CDR1 SGHDT and CDR2 YYEEEE. Deletions cut 4 bases from V and 2 bases from J, with 10 bases between. The CDR3 covers 14 residues. The CDR3 DNA is TGTGCCAGCAGCATGGGAGCGACCTACAATGAGCAGTTCTTC. This translates into CASSMGATYNEQFF.

This clone has at least ten counts. The chain is built from TRBV2 and TRBJ1-1; 9 bases are a match to TRBD1. This CDR3 spans 16 amino acids. The germline V gene has CDR1 SNHLY and CDR2 FYNNEI. V dropped 5 bases and J dropped 2; count of bases not matched to a gene: 9. As DNA, the CDR3 is TGTGCCAGCAGTCCCGGGACAGGGAGACCTAACACTGAAGCTTTCTTT. It specifies CASSPGTGRPNTEAFF.

The J gene is TRBJ2-7, the V gene TRBV28; the D gene is possibly TRBD1 (6 bases). CDR3 length equals 14 residues. V was trimmed by 7 bases and J by 3 bases, leaving 16 bases between them. The germline CDR1 and CDR2 sequences are MDHEN and SYDVKM. The DNA of the CDR3 is TGTGCCAGCACCTCCCGGACAGCAGTCTACGAGCAGTACTTC. As protein: CASTSRTAVYEQYF.

The chain is built from TRBV2 and TRBJ2-1; 15 nucleotides match TRBD2. Losses at the gene ends were 8 bases for V and 5 bases for J; bases not matched to a gene: 13. Germline V gene sequence: CDR1 SNHLY, CDR2 FYNNEI. The CDR3 has 18 residues. CDR3 region: CASGAGTSGRSGDNEQFF. DNA for the CDR3: TGTGCCAGCGGCGCGGGGACTAGCGGGAGGTCAGGCGACAATGAGCAGTTCTTC.

The CDR3 sequence: CASSNPTGGNTEAFF. The CDR3 DNA is TGTGCCAGCAGTAATCCGACAGGGGGGAACACTGAAGCTTTCTTT. V and J are TRBV6-5 and TRBJ1-1; 9 bases map to TRBD1. The CDR3 has 15 amino acids. Trimming removed 5 bases from V and 1 base from J; junction bases left unmatched: 5. Per germline, CDR1 MNHEY and CDR2 SVGAGI.

This clone appeared a single time. CDR3 DNA sequence: TGTGCCACCAGCAGAGAAGGGGAAGCTTTCTTT. Protein sequence: CATSREGEAFF. J is TRBJ1-1 and V is TRBV15; D gene ambiguous. The CDR3 runs 11 residues. V gave up 0 bases and J gave up 8 bases, with 4 bases separating them. Germline V CDR1 and CDR2: LNHNV, YYDKDF (reference sequence).

The V gene is TRBV19, the J gene TRBJ2-1; TRBD2 might be the D (7 bases). The V gene lost 6 bases and the J gene lost 1 base, with 16 bases spanning the gap. Looked up from germline, CDR1 is LNHDA and CDR2 is SQIVND (reference sequence). The CDR3 extends over 16 amino acids. CDR3 amino acids: CASRAGRGLSYNEQFF. The CDR3 DNA reads TGTGCCAGTAGGGCTGGGAGGGGGTTATCCTACAATGAGCAGTTCTTC.

J is TRBJ1-1 and V is TRBV5-1, with D possibly matching TRBD1 (5 bases). The germline V gene has CDR1 SGHRS and CDR2 YFSETQ. Trimming cost V 0 bases and J 1 base, with 13 bases left between them. The CDR3 is 16 amino acids. DNA for the CDR3: TGCGCCAGCAGCTTGGCCTCGGGACCCAAGAACACTGAAGCTTTCTTT. Translation: CASSLASGPKNTEAFF.

The rearrangement uses TRBV7-2 and TRBJ2-7, with 7 bases aligning to TRBD2. This CDR3 is built from 16 residues. Germline CDR1 is SGHTA and CDR2 is FQGNSA. V shed 4 bases and J 1 base; nucleotides not matched to a gene: 10. The CDR3 region is CASSSRGSGLSYEQYF. DNA of the CDR3: TGTGCCAGCAGCTCGAGGGGTAGCGGGCTATCCTACGAGCAGTACTTC.

CDR3 region: CASSGSISYEQYF. The CDR3 coding sequence is TGTGCCAGCAGCGGATCGATCTCCTACGAGCAGTACTTC. The gene calls are TRBV5-5 and TRBJ2-7; no clear D gene. The CDR3 runs 13 residues. The ends were cut back, 4 bases at V and 0 bases at J, with 8 bases in the middle. Looked up from germline, CDR1 is SGHKS and CDR2 is YYEKEE (reference sequence).

V gene TRBV4-1 combines with J gene TRBJ1-3, with no clear D. Trimming stripped 0 bases from V and 0 bases from J, with 12 bases between. The CDR3 has 17 residues. Germline loops: CDR1 MGHRA, CDR2 YSYEKL. CDR3 in amino acids: CASSQDRTTVSGNTIYF. CDR3 in DNA: TGCGCCAGCAGCCAAGATAGGACGACGGTCTCTGGAAACACCATATATTTT.

This clone was recorded at least ten times. The CDR3 bases are TGTGCCAGCAGCTTAGGGGTGGGGGAAAGGAGCACAGATACGCAGTATTTT. Translating gives CASSLGVGERSTDTQYF. The V and J genes are TRBV7-9 and TRBJ2-3, with D perhaps given as TRBD1 or TRBD2 (5 bases each). Trimming took 1 base from V and 0 from J, leaving 14 bases between them. The CDR3 loop spans 17 amino acids. Germline values: CDR1 SEHNR, CDR2 FQNEAQ (reference sequence).

This rearrangement joins TRBV7-2 to TRBJ2-7; tentative D call: TRBD1 (5 bases). The CDR3 is 16 amino acids. CDR1 and CDR2 (germline): SGHTA, FQGNSA. The V and J ends lost 2 bases and 0 bases respectively, with 14 bases between them. The CDR3 here is CASSLTGQGLSYEQYF. CDR3 in DNA: TGTGCCAGCAGCTTAACGGGTCAGGGCCTCTCCTACGAGCAGTACTTC.

The rearrangement uses TRBV18 and TRBJ1-5, with D perhaps TRBD1 (6 bases). The CDR3 length is 14 residues. Trimming pared 4 bases from V and 7 bases from J, leaving 14 bases between. Germline V gene lookup returns CDR1 KGHSH and CDR2 LQKENI. CDR3 nucleotides: TGTGCCAGCTCACAGGGGGAGACCCGACAGCCCCAGCATTTT. Its translation is CASSQGETRQPQHF.

This chain uses TRBV29-1 with TRBJ2-2, with 7 positions matching TRBD1. Germline CDR1 SQVTM, CDR2 ANQGSEA. Germline trimming cut 8 bases from V and 3 bases from J; bases unmatched to any gene: 6. The CDR3 consists of 13 residues. CDR3 residues: CSRGTDDTGELFF. The CDR3 DNA follows: TGCAGCAGGGGGACAGACGACACCGGGGAGCTGTTTTTT.

This clone was picked up one time. This rearrangement joins TRBV7-2 to TRBJ2-1; 10 bases agree with TRBD2. V lost 3 bases, J lost 9 bases, and 2 bases stayed unmatched. The germline CDR1 and CDR2 sequences are SGHTA and FQGNSA. This CDR3 has 13 residues. CDR3 loop: CASSFRTSGEQFF. The DNA of the CDR3 is TGTGCCAGCAGCTTCCGGACTAGCGGTGAGCAGTTCTTC.

This sequence joins TRBV19 and TRBJ1-5, with D unclear. This CDR3 contains 15 residues. The V end was cut by 3 bases, the J end by 2 bases, with 11 bases between. Germline V gene data show CDR1 as LNHDA and CDR2 as SQIVND (reference sequence). CDR3 sequence reads: CASSIFTTGNQPQHF. In nucleotides, the CDR3 is TGTGCCAGTAGTATTTTCACGACGGGCAATCAGCCCCAGCATTTT.

This clone was found a few times. This chain uses TRBV10-1 with TRBJ1-2, with a weak D call TRBD1 (6 bases). Germline assignment: CDR1 WNHNN and CDR2 SYGVQD (reference sequence). The CDR3 extends over 14 amino acids. V lost 2 bases and J lost 2, with 9 bases in between. The CDR3 protein is CASSETGRNYGYTF. Here the CDR3 DNA reads TGCGCCAGCAGTGAGACAGGGAGAAACTATGGCTACACCTTC.

V gene TRBV7-9 combines with J gene TRBJ2-7; 9 bases are shared with TRBD1. This CDR3 region has 15 residues. Germline trimming cut 0 bases from V and 3 bases from J; bases unmatched to any gene: 3. CDR1 SEHNR and CDR2 FQNEAQ come from the germline V gene (reference sequence). The CDR3 nucleotides are TGTGCCAGCAGCTTAGCCGGGACAGGGCGCTACGAGCAGTACTTC. Encoded protein: CASSLAGTGRYEQYF.

V and J are TRBV27 and TRBJ2-5; D is uncertain. V lost 5 bases, J lost 2 bases, and 15 bases lay in between. Per the germline V gene, CDR1 is MNHEY and CDR2 is SMNVEV (reference sequence). This CDR3 spans 15 amino acids. The CDR3 reads CASSLSVVRQETQYF. Written as DNA, the CDR3 is TGTGCCAGCAGTCTCTCGGTTGTCCGGCAAGAGACCCAGTACTTC.

V usage is TRBV11-2 and J usage is TRBJ2-6; 8 positions agree with TRBD1. Germline trimming cut 5 bases from V and 0 bases from J; bases unmatched to any gene: 6. CDR3 length: 17 amino acids. CDR1 is SGHAT and CDR2 is FQNNGV in the germline V gene. CDR3 DNA: TGTGCCAGCAGCCTAGGGACAGGCTACTCTGGGGCCAACGTCCTGACTTTC. Protein sequence: CASSLGTGYSGANVLTF.

V is TRBV28 and J is TRBJ2-7; 9 positions agree with TRBD1. Germline trimming cut 7 bases from V and 5 bases from J; bases unmatched to any gene: 9. Germline V CDR1 and CDR2: MDHEN, SYDVKM. The length of the CDR3 is 14 residues. CDR3 sequence reads: CASKETGGGDEQYF. In nucleotides, the CDR3 is TGTGCCAGCAAGGAAACAGGGGGCGGCGACGAGCAGTACTTC.

This rearrangement joins TRBV27 to TRBJ2-1, with D hard to call. The CDR3 is 16 amino acids. V shed 2 bases and J shed 1 base, with 12 bases lying between them. Germline CDR1 is MNHEY and CDR2 is SMNVEV (reference sequence). CDR3 coding DNA: TGTGCCAGCAGTTTAGTCCTCAGAGAATCCTACAATGAGCAGTTCTTC. Translating gives CASSLVLRESYNEQFF.

This clone was observed once. CDR3 loop: CASSLRTGGGNQPQHF. CDR3 DNA sequence: TGTGCCAGTAGTCTCCGGACAGGGGGCGGCAATCAGCCCCAGCATTTT. This chain joins TRBV19 and TRBJ1-5, with 11 bases aligning to TRBD1. CDR1 is LNHDA and CDR2 is SQIVND in the germline V gene (reference sequence). The CDR3 contains 16 residues. Trimming at V came to 5 bases and at J to 2 bases, leaving 5 bases not matched to a gene.

The V gene is TRBV18, the J gene TRBJ2-4; 9 bases are shared with TRBD1. Per the germline V gene, CDR1 is KGHSH and CDR2 is LQKENI. The J segment lost 13 bases and the V segment lost 0 bases, leaving 4 bases of the junction unmatched. This CDR3 region has 13 residues. CDR3 sequence: CASSPPGQGFQYF. CDR3 DNA: TGTGCCAGCTCACCACCGGGACAGGGATTCCAGTACTTC.